This is a list of T cell receptor beta chains from one sample in a study of CD8 T cells in Susac syndrome. A single record per CDR3 protein comes from TCRdb applying MiXCR to the immunoSEQ multiplex PCR reads. Seen here are roughly 110,000 distinct CDR3 sequences, less than 95% observed once, and the top ten hold around 0.38%. The sample taken for sequencing was CD8+ T cells from PBMCs. Receptor source: a human donor with Susac syndrome. Both conserved end residues are part of each CDR3. A D gene is named only where the DNA matches it firmly. Clone size is shown for a subset of rows, as once, few, many or a class of expanded clone.

DNA	CDR3	J	D	V	size
TGTGCCAGCAGCGTAGAGGACAGACAAGAGACCCAGTACTTC	CASSVEDRQETQYF	TRBJ2-5	-	TRBV9	-
TGTGCCACCAGTGATTCCGGGACTAGCGGGGGCTTACAAGAGACCCAGTACTTC	CATSDSGTSGGLQETQYF	TRBJ2-5	TRBD2	TRBV24-1	-
TGTGCTAGTGGTTTGCCAACCCGTGAACAGGGAGGACATGAGCAGTTCTTC	CASGLPTREQGGHEQFF	TRBJ2-1	-	TRBV12-5	-
TGTGCCAGCAGTTTACCCACTAGCGGGGGGGCCGGAGATACGCAGTATTTT	CASSLPTSGGAGDTQYF	TRBJ2-3	TRBD2	TRBV12-3/TRBV12-4	-
TGTGCCAGCAGCCCCGGACAGACTAATGAGCAGTACTTC	CASSPGQTNEQYF	TRBJ2-7	-	TRBV14	-
TGTGCCACCAGCAGATCGGGACAGGGAGGGGGTCAGCCCCAGCATTTT	CATSRSGQGGGQPQHF	TRBJ1-5	TRBD1	TRBV15	once
TGTGCCAGCAGATCAGGGAATTCACCCCTCCACTTT	CASRSGNSPLHF	TRBJ1-6	-	TRBV12-3/TRBV12-4	-
TGCGCCAGCAGCCAAGAGACAGGGCCCGGGGAGCTGTTTTTT	CASSQETGPGELFF	TRBJ2-2	TRBD1	TRBV4-1	-
TGTGCCACCTCGCTGGGGGAAGAAGAGACCCAGTACTTC	CATSLGEEETQYF	TRBJ2-5	-	TRBV14	once
TGTGCCAGCAGCTTGGTCAGGGCAGATACGCAGTATTTT	CASSLVRADTQYF	TRBJ2-3	-	TRBV7-9	-
TGTGCCAGCAGCCCCGACACTGGCTACACCTTC	CASSPDTGYTF	TRBJ1-2	-	TRBV6-6	-